This is a list of T cell receptor beta chains from one sample in a study of shared clonotypes between healthy human individuals. Produced via immunoSEQ multiplex PCR; TCRdb's table is partial and in-frame only. The table lists about 690,000 clones, about 90% of them singletons. The sequencing input was memory CD8+ T cells from PBMCs. The receptors stem from a man aged 18 to 30 in good health. Some clones in this sample may be carry-over from other donors' samples. Each CDR3 is given with its conserved first and last residue. A D gene is named only where the DNA matches it firmly. Size values are once, few and many counts, or a class for expanded clones, and some rows have none.

V	J	size	D	DNA	CDR3
TRBV6-1	TRBJ2-3	few	TRBD2	TGTGCCAGCAGCGATGGCGGGGGGGCAGATACGCAGTATTTT	CASSDGGGADTQYF
TRBV5-4	TRBJ2-7	NA	TRBD2	TGTGCCAGCAGCTTGGTAGCGGGAGGGCCCGACGAGCAGTACTTC	CASSLVAGGPDEQYF
TRBV28	TRBJ2-1	NA	NA	TGTGCCAGCAACGGTCCGGGCGGAGCTGCCTACAATGAGCAGTTCTTC	CASNGPGGAAYNEQFF
TRBV30	TRBJ2-5	NA	NA	TGTGCCTGGCAGTCCGGGGGTACCCAGTACTTC	CAWQSGGTQYF
TRBV29-1	TRBJ1-2	NA	NA	TGCAGCGTTGAAGTTGTGACGGGCACTAAGGTTGGCTACACCTTC	CSVEVVTGTKVGYTF
TRBV28	TRBJ2-3	NA	NA	TGTGCCAGCAGCCTACAGGGCCCATGGACAGATACGCAGTATTTT	CASSLQGPWTDTQYF
TRBV27	TRBJ2-7	NA	NA	TGTGCCAGCATGCGCTTGTCCTCCTACGAGCAGTACTTC	CASMRLSSYEQYF
TRBV19	TRBJ2-6	NA	NA	TGTGCCAGTAGTATTCGGGGGCTCGAATCTGGGGCCAACGTCCTGACTTTC	CASSIRGLESGANVLTF
TRBV29-1	TRBJ2-2	NA	NA	TGCAGCGGGTGGGTGGGAGAGAACACCGGGGAGCTGTTTTTT	CSGWVGENTGELFF
TRBV30	TRBJ2-1	NA	TRBD2	TGTGCCTGGAGTAGGACTAGCGGGATCCATGAGCAGTTCTTC	CAWSRTSGIHEQFF
TRBV10-3	TRBJ2-7	NA	TRBD1	TGTGCCATCAGCGATCTCGGGACAGGGTTTGGGAGGTACGAGCAGTACTTC	CAISDLGTGFGRYEQYF
TRBV11-2	TRBJ2-3	NA	NA	TGTGCCAGCAGCTCCGGGCCCCCGCAGTATTTT	CASSSGPPQYF
TRBV6-5	TRBJ2-1	NA	TRBD2	TGTGCCAGCAGGATCGGACTAGCGGGATACAATGAGCAGTTCTTC	CASRIGLAGYNEQFF
TRBV5-1	TRBJ2-2	NA	TRBD2	TGCGCCAGCAGCTTGGGACTAGCGGGATACACCGGGGAGCTGTTTTTT	CASSLGLAGYTGELFF
TRBV4-2	TRBJ2-3	NA	TRBD2	TGTGCCAGCAGCACCATGCCTAGCGGCTCCACAGATACGCAGTATTTT	CASSTMPSGSTDTQYF
TRBV28	TRBJ1-1	NA	TRBD1	TGTGCCAGCAGAACAAGGGACAGAAACACTGAAGCTTTCTTT	CASRTRDRNTEAFF